The 21 T cell receptor beta chains presented below share a single source sample, sequenced in a study of T cells after yellow fever vaccination. From the 5' RACE reads, TCRdb called clonotypes with MiXCR, one entry per CDR3 protein. The table lists hundreds of thousands of distinct CDR3 sequences, about a sixth of them singletons. This sample comprised PBMCs, obtained around 5 days after the first yellow fever vaccination. The receptors originated from a man younger than 35 who received the YFV17D yellow fever vaccine.

This clonotype was recorded at least ten times. The rearrangement joins TRBV11-2 to TRBJ2-2; a weak D match, TRBD1 (5 bases). CDR3 length equals 16 residues. The ends were cut back, 6 bases at V and 6 bases at J, with 20 bases in the middle. Germline V gene lookup returns CDR1 SGHAT and CDR2 FQNNGV. CDR3 DNA sequence: TGTGCCAGCAGTTCCCCGTCGGTATGGGGCCCCGGGGAGCTGTTTTTT. Protein sequence: CASSSPSVWGPGELFF. Using reference TRBV11-2 and TRBJ2-2 for the parts outside the CDR3, the full variable domain is EAGVAQSPRYKIIEKRQSVAFWCNPISGHATLYWYQQILGQGPKLLIQFQNNGVVDDSQLPKDRFSAERLKGVDSTLKIQPAKLEDSAVYLCASSSPSVWGPGELFFGEGSRLTVL.

The J gene is TRBJ1-5, the V gene TRBV12-3 or TRBV12-4, with D maybe TRBD1 (6 bases). The CDR3 runs 17 residues. Trimming stripped 2 bases from V and 5 bases from J, with 19 bases between. The CDR3 sequence is CASSLRWGASNHQPQHF. The CDR3 region has the DNA TGTGCCAGCAGTTTAAGGTGGGGGGCCAGCAACCATCAGCCCCAGCATTTT.

V gene TRBV2 combines with J gene TRBJ1-5, with D tentatively TRBD1 (6 bases). Trimming took off 2 bases at V and 2 bases at J, with 7 bases between the two ends. This CDR3 has 14 amino acids. Germline V lookup: CDR1 SNHLY, CDR2 FYNNEI. CDR3 protein: CASSERTGNQPQHF. In DNA, the CDR3 is TGTGCCAGCAGTGAAAGGACAGGCAATCAGCCCCAGCATTTT.

The chain combines TRBV12-3 or TRBV12-4 with TRBJ2-1; D remains unclear. CDR3 length: 14 amino acids. The V and J ends lost 5 bases and 4 bases respectively, with 12 bases between them. The CDR3 spells CASSADSVYNEQFF. The CDR3 DNA reads as TGTGCCAGCAGTGCAGACTCCGTTTACAATGAGCAGTTCTTC.

The table lists this clonotype with a few counts. DNA for the CDR3: TGTGCCAGCAGCTTGGTTGGCAGGGGACACTATGGCTACACCTTC. Its translation: CASSLVGRGHYGYTF. The rearrangement uses TRBV5-6 and TRBJ1-2, with a possible D match to TRBD1 (6 bases). Deletions cut 0 bases from V and 3 bases from J, with 12 bases between. The CDR3 extends over 15 amino acids. Germline V gene data show CDR1 as SGHDT and CDR2 as YYEEEE.

This clonotype has just a few counts. The chain employs TRBV5-1 and TRBJ2-5; a possible D gene is TRBD2 (6 bases). The CDR3 has 14 amino acids. Trimming removed 5 bases from V and 1 base from J, with 12 bases in between. Germline assignment: CDR1 SGHRS and CDR2 YFSETQ. The CDR3 is CASRQDYSQETQYF. In DNA form, the CDR3 reads TGCGCCAGCAGACAGGACTACTCCCAAGAGACCCAGTACTTC.

The chain couples TRBV29-1 to TRBJ1-1; TRBD1 agrees at 10 bases. This CDR3 is 15 amino acids long. CDR1 is SQVTM, CDR2 ANQGSEA, per germline. J was trimmed by 2 bases and V by 1 base; bases with no gene match: 4. Written as DNA, the CDR3 is TGCAGCGTTGAAGGGGGACAGGGGATAAACACTGAAGCTTTCTTT. This codes for CSVEGGQGINTEAFF.

V usage is TRBV2 and J usage is TRBJ2-5; 11 nucleotides agree with TRBD2. Looked up from germline, CDR1 is SNHLY and CDR2 is FYNNEI. This CDR3 contains 14 residues. J was trimmed by 5 bases and V by 3 bases; bases with no gene match: 2. The CDR3 nucleotides read TGTGCCAGCAGTGACGCTAGCGGGGGGGAGACCCAGTACTTC. Protein: CASSDASGGETQYF.

This clonotype was recorded a few times. This chain connects TRBV7-9 to TRBJ1-4; a weak D match, TRBD1 (6 bases). The CDR3 length is 13 residues. Trimming left V 3 bases short and J 6 bases short, with 8 bases between. Per the germline V gene, CDR1 is SEHNR and CDR2 is FQNEAQ (reference sequence). The CDR3: CASSFNRDEKLFF. DNA for the CDR3: TGTGCCAGCAGCTTTAACAGGGATGAAAAACTGTTTTTT.

The V call is TRBV20-1, the J call TRBJ2-6, with 10 bases identical to TRBD2. Germline trimming cut 1 base from V and 0 bases from J; bases unmatched to any gene: 6. The CDR3 runs to 18 residues. Germline V gene sequence: CDR1 DFQATT, CDR2 SNEGSKA (reference sequence). Here the CDR3 reads CSARGIAGGRSGANVLTF. CDR3 nucleotide sequence: TGCAGTGCTAGAGGTATAGCGGGGGGCCGCTCTGGGGCCAACGTCCTGACTTTC.

Only a few counts were recorded for this clonotype. The gene calls are TRBV6-2 or TRBV6-3 and TRBJ2-1; D possibly matches TRBD1 or TRBD2 (6 bases each). V gave up 0 bases and J gave up 9 bases, with 21 bases separating them. The CDR3 loop spans 17 amino acids. Germline values: CDR1 MNHEY, CDR2 SVGEGT. Here the CDR3 reads CASSYSTKTGRWGEQFF. In DNA form, the CDR3 reads TGTGCCAGCAGTTACTCGACGAAAACAGGGAGGTGGGGTGAGCAGTTCTTC.

V and J are TRBV6-2 or TRBV6-3 and TRBJ2-5; D gene uncertain. The germline gives CDR1 MNHEY, CDR2 SVGEGT. With 8 bases removed from V and 1 base from J, the gap between germline ends came to 11 bases. The CDR3 covers 13 residues. The CDR3 sequence: CASCDPPQETQYF. The CDR3 DNA sequence: TGTGCCAGCTGCGACCCCCCCCAAGAGACCCAGTACTTC.

This clonotype has just a few counts. The V gene is TRBV29-1, the J gene TRBJ2-7; weak D call: TRBD1 (6 bases). This CDR3 region has 14 residues. Per the germline V gene, CDR1 is SQVTM and CDR2 is ANQGSEA. The V gene lost 4 bases and the J gene lost 3 bases, with 16 bases spanning the gap. Here the CDR3 DNA reads TGCAGCGTTGTGGGGGCCCCCGGGGACTACGAGCAGTACTTC. Translated: CSVVGAPGDYEQYF.

The chain has TRBV20-1 and TRBJ1-4; D unresolved. CDR3 length equals 11 residues. Germline CDR1 DFQATT, CDR2 SNEGSKA (reference sequence). Between the trimmed V and J ends, which lost 3 bases and 8 bases, there was a span of 7 bases. The CDR3 DNA follows: TGCAGTGCTAGTTTAAGCGAAAAACTGTTTTTT. Translated: CSASLSEKLFF.

CDR3: CASKPRPLSTDTQYF. DNA for the CDR3: TGTGCCAGCAAACCTCGACCCCTAAGCACAGATACGCAGTATTTT. The chain carries TRBV19 and TRBJ2-3; no clear D gene. The V end lost 9 bases, the J end lost 0 bases, and 16 bases lay between the germline ends. CDR3 length: 15 amino acids. The germline CDR1 and CDR2 sequences are LNHDA and SQIVND (reference sequence).

Only a few counts were recorded for this clonotype. The J gene is TRBJ2-5, the V gene TRBV18; TRBD1 or TRBD2 may be the D gene (5 bases each). CDR1 is KGHSH and CDR2 is LQKENI in the germline V gene. With 1 base removed from V and 2 bases from J, the gap between germline ends came to 11 bases. The CDR3 length is 15 residues. Here the CDR3 reads CASSPLMGEQETQYF. DNA of the CDR3: TGTGCCAGCTCACCACTTATGGGGGAACAAGAGACCCAGTACTTC.

The chain uses TRBV24-1 and TRBJ1-5, with D maybe TRBD1 (5 bases). Trimming stripped 2 bases from V and 12 bases from J, with 13 bases between. Germline V gene lookup returns CDR1 KGHDR and CDR2 SFDVKD. This CDR3 region has 13 residues. Here the CDR3 DNA reads TGTGCCACCAGTGATTCAGGGAAGTCGGGCCAGCATTTT. Protein product: CATSDSGKSGQHF.

The chain has TRBV4-2 and TRBJ2-3, with a possible D match to TRBD2 (6 bases). Germline V gene lookup returns CDR1 LGHNA and CDR2 YNFKEQ. This CDR3 comprises 18 residues. V was trimmed by 0 bases and J by 2 bases, leaving 18 bases between them. The CDR3 protein is CASSQDGGMPADTDTQYF. The CDR3 nucleotides are TGTGCCAGCAGCCAAGATGGAGGGATGCCGGCTGACACAGATACGCAGTATTTT.

The chain joins TRBV9 to TRBJ2-1; D unresolved. V lost 3 bases and J 0 bases, leaving 10 bases between the germline ends. The CDR3 extends over 15 amino acids. The germline V gene encodes CDR1 SGDLS and CDR2 YYNGEE. The CDR3 reads CASSEDPRSYNEQFF. The DNA of the CDR3 is TGTGCCAGCAGCGAGGACCCGCGCTCCTACAATGAGCAGTTCTTC. Looking up the rest from reference TRBV9 and TRBJ2-1 gives the full variable domain: DSGVTQTPKHLITATGQRVTLRCSPRSGDLSVYWYQQSLDQGLQFLIQYYNGEERAKGNILERFSAQQFPDLHSELNLSSLELGDSALYFCASSEDPRSYNEQFFGPGTRLTVL.

This clonotype was detected only a few times. The rearrangement links TRBV12-3 or TRBV12-4 to TRBJ2-1; perhaps TRBD2 as D (7 bases). Trimming left V 8 bases short and J 2 bases short, with 19 bases between. This CDR3 comprises 16 residues. The chain's CDR3 is CASGGKGGGAYNEQFF. The CDR3 DNA reads TGTGCCAGCGGTGGGAAGGGGGGGGGCGCCTACAATGAGCAGTTCTTC.

This clonotype was counted between two and nine times. The chain couples TRBV9 to TRBJ1-1; D not resolved. The germline V gene encodes CDR1 SGDLS and CDR2 YYNGEE. The CDR3 spans 14 residues. V was clipped by 0 bases and J by 5 bases, with 11 bases between them. Here the CDR3 reads CASSVEDFWTEAFF. CDR3 nucleotides: TGTGCCAGCAGCGTAGAGGATTTTTGGACTGAAGCTTTCTTT. Based on the CDR3 plus reference TRBV9 and TRBJ1-1, the full variable domain is DSGVTQTPKHLITATGQRVTLRCSPRSGDLSVYWYQQSLDQGLQFLIQYYNGEERAKGNILERFSAQQFPDLHSELNLSSLELGDSALYFCASSVEDFWTEAFFGQGTRLTVV.